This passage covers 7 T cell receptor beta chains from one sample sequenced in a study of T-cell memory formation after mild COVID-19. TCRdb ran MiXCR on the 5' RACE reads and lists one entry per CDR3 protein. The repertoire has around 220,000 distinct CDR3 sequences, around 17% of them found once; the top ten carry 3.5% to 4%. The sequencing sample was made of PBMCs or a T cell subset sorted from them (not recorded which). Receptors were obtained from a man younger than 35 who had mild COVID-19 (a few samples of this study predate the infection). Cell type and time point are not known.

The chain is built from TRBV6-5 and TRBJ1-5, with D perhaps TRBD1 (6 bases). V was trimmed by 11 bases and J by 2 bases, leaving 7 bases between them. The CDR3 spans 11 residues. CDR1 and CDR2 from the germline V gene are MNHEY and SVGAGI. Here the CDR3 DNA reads TGTGCCGCAGGGGGCAATCAGCCCCAGCATTTT. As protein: CAAGGNQPQHF.

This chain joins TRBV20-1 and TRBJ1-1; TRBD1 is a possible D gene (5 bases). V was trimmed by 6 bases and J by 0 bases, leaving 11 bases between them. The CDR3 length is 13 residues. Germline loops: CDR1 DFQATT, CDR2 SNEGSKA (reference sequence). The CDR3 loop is CSAVTGVNTEAFF. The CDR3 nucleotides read TGCAGTGCCGTGACGGGGGTGAACACTGAAGCTTTCTTT.

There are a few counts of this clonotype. The CDR3 DNA follows: TGTGCCAGCAGTTACTTTTCCCAGAGTAGCTCCTATAATTCACCCCTCCACTTT. It encodes CASSYFSQSSSYNSPLHF. J is TRBJ1-6 and V is TRBV6-5; D unclear. Trimming took 1 base from V and 0 from J, leaving 13 bases between them. CDR1 MNHEY and CDR2 SVGAGI come from the germline V gene. CDR3 length: 18 residues.

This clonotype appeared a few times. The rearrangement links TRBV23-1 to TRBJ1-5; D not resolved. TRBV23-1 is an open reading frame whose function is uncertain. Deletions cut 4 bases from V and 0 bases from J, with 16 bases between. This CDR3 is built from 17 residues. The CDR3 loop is CASSLPGPYYSNQPQHF. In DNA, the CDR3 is TGCGCCAGCAGTCTTCCGGGTCCTTATTATAGCAATCAGCCCCAGCATTTT.

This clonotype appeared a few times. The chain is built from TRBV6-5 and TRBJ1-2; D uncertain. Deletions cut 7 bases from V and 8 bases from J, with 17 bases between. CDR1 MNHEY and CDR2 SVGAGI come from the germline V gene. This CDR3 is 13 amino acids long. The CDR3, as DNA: TGTGCCAGCACGGACCCTGAGCGAGGGGGCTACACCTTC. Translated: CASTDPERGGYTF.

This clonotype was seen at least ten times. CDR3 nucleotides: TGTGCCAGCAGCTCCGGACCCTTCCAAGAGACCCAGTACTTC. It yields the protein CASSSGPFQETQYF. The chain joins TRBV5-6 to TRBJ2-5; D gene uncertain. Per germline, CDR1 SGHDT and CDR2 YYEEEE. V lost 3 bases, J lost 1 base, and 10 bases lay in between. There are 14 residues in the CDR3.

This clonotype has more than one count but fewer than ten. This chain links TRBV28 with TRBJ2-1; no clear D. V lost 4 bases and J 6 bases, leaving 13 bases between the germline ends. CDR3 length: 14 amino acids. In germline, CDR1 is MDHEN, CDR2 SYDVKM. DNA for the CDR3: TGTGCCAGCAGTTCCCTCCCACTCTTCAATGAGCAGTTCTTC. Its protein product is CASSSLPLFNEQFF.